A single sample is the source of the 8 T cell receptor beta chains below, sequenced in a study of T cell repertoires in aging, cancer and after chemotherapy. Amplification of TCR beta used genomic DNA extracted from peripheral blood. Multiplex touch-down PCR with TRB-A/B primers amplified rearranged V-D-J TRB sequences. TCRdb re-analysed the multiplex PCR reads in MiXCR, keeping a single row per CDR3 protein. The table lists around 5,000 distinct CDR3 sequences, roughly 31% of them singletons, with around 19% in the top ten. Sequencing was performed on blood. Receptors originate from a human donor with a blood cancer. The donor label of this sample is uncertain.

This clonotype was picked up a small number of times. The chain has TRBV11-1 and TRBJ2-3; D perhaps matches TRBD2 (7 bases). Trimming shortened V by 6 bases and J by 1 base, and 14 bases separated the two germline ends. CDR1 SGHAT and CDR2 FQDESV come from the germline V gene (reference sequence). The CDR3 extends over 15 amino acids. CDR3 DNA sequence: TGTGCCAGCAGTGACGGGGGGCTGGGCACAGATACGCAGTATTTT. Translating it yields CASSDGGLGTDTQYF. The full variable domain, with the rest looked up from reference TRBV11-1 and TRBJ2-3, is EAEVAQSPRYKITEKSQAVAFWCDPISGHATLYWYRQILGQGPELLVQFQDESVVDDSQLPKDRFSAERLKGVDSTLKIQPAELGDSAMYLCASSDGGLGTDTQYFGPGTRLTVL.

The chain joins TRBV5-4 to TRBJ2-7; the D gene could be TRBD1 or TRBD2 (6 bases each). Trimming removed 5 bases at V and 6 bases at J, with 9 bases between. Germline V gene lookup returns CDR1 SGHNT and CDR2 YYREEE (reference sequence). This CDR3 contains 11 residues. In DNA, the CDR3 is TGTGCCAGCAGGGGGGGCGCCGAGCAGTACTTC. This gives the protein CASRGGAEQYF.

The V and J genes are TRBV20-1 and TRBJ1-5, with no clear D. The V end was cut by 8 bases, the J end by 3 bases, with 14 bases between. Germline CDR1 reads DFQATT; CDR2 reads SNEGSKA (reference sequence). The CDR3 contains 13 residues. Here the CDR3 DNA reads TGCAGTATTGTAAGAACAGACAATCAGCCCCAGCATTTT. Translated, it gives CSIVRTDNQPQHF.

The chain is built from TRBV20-1 and TRBJ2-5; 8 bases are shared with TRBD1. The CDR3 has 13 amino acids. Germline V gene data show CDR1 as DFQATT and CDR2 as SNEGSKA (reference sequence). V lost 5 bases and J lost 11; bases outside the gene matches: 13. The CDR3 is CSALSDRDNEQYF. The CDR3 bases are TGCAGTGCTCTTTCGGACAGGGACAATGAGCAGTACTTC.

This clonotype was detected only a few times. The rearrangement links TRBV12-3 or TRBV12-4 to TRBJ1-1; TRBD1 matches at 9 bases. The CDR3 is 16 amino acids. Germline trimming cut 5 bases from V and 1 base from J; bases unmatched to any gene: 8. CDR3 sequence: CASSGPGTGTNTEAFF. The CDR3 bases are TGTGCCAGCAGTGGTCCCGGGACAGGGACGAACACTGAAGCTTTCTTT.

The V and J genes are TRBV24-1 and TRBJ1-2; D might be TRBD1 (6 bases). Germline CDR1 KGHDR, CDR2 SFDVKD. This CDR3 has 13 residues. The ends were cut back, 4 bases at V and 7 bases at J, with 12 bases in the middle. Here the CDR3 DNA reads TGTGCCACCAGTGAAAGGACAGCAGGTGGCTACACCTTC. Amino acid sequence: CATSERTAGGYTF.

The J gene is TRBJ2-7, the V gene TRBV12-3 or TRBV12-4, with D possibly matching TRBD1 (5 bases). The length of the CDR3 is 14 residues. V gave up 3 bases and J gave up 3 bases, with 12 bases separating them. The chain's CDR3 is CASSFSQAIYEQYF. The CDR3 bases are TGTGCCAGCAGTTTCTCACAGGCCATCTACGAGCAGTACTTC.

There are a few counts of this clonotype. The chain combines TRBV4-3 with TRBJ2-1; TRBD2 agrees at 8 bases. V gave up 0 bases and J gave up 9 bases; unmatched junction bases: 7. The V gene's germline CDR1 is LGHNA and CDR2 YSLEER. The CDR3 is 15 amino acids. CDR3 in DNA: TGCGCCAGCAGCCAAGAGGAAGCGGGAGAAATTGAGCAGTTCTTC. It specifies CASSQEEAGEIEQFF.